This T cell receptor beta chain was sequenced for a study of blood T cell repertoires in COVID-19. For the study at large: From T cells, B-cell-depleted T cells, or PBMCs came the material, which was cDNA or gDNA.

CDR3 length equals 13 residues. With 8 bases removed from V and 8 bases from J, the gap between germline ends came to 18 bases. How the authors handled the data: From reference gene primer amplification, estimates of nucleated cell counts were derived. Produced via immunoSEQ multiplex PCR; TCRdb's table is partial and in-frame only. V, J and clone size are taken as reported in that table, and D and trimming were inferred from the DNA itself. The repertoire includes fewer than 95,000 clones, about nine tenths of them detected once, and about 0.51% sits in the top ten. The clonotype comes from a man aged 55 to 70 with acute or convalescent COVID-19. The sequenced sample consisted of peripheral blood. This chain uses TRBV12-3 or TRBV12-4 with TRBJ1-2; TRBD1 might be the D (5 bases). The CDR3 protein is CASEATQGSGYTF. The CDR3 DNA reads TGTGCCAGCGAGGCAACTCAGGGAAGCGGCTACACCTTC.